This paragraph reports one TCR beta chain. Antigen specificity is unknown. Germline lookup yields CDR1 MNHEY and CDR2 SVGEGT. Trimming cost V 5 bases and J 2 bases; bases outside gene matches: 5. The CDR3 has 15 residues. The data are from a study of T-cell memory formation after mild COVID-19. At the level of the study: In these data, TCR clusters were largely donor specific. Study outcomes and limitations: Second-wave clones that peaked on day 37 lacked confirmed SARS-CoV-2 specificity.

From 5'RACE with constant-segment primers came TCR alpha and TCR beta cDNA libraries that carried sample barcodes and UMIs. TCRdb used MiXCR to reprocess the 5' RACE reads, holding one entry per CDR3 protein. The data hold around 450,000 distinct CDR3 sequences, with roughly 20% observed a single time. Sequencing was performed on PBMCs or a T cell subset sorted from them (not recorded which). The TCR was taken from an adult woman who had mild COVID-19 (a few samples of this study predate the infection). Cell type and time point are not known. This chain connects TRBV6-2 or TRBV6-3 to TRBJ2-7; 11 bases fit TRBD2. CDR3 bases: TGTGCCAGCAGTAAGCCGGGACTAGCGGCCTACGAGCAGTACTTC. It yields the protein CASSKPGLAAYEQYF.